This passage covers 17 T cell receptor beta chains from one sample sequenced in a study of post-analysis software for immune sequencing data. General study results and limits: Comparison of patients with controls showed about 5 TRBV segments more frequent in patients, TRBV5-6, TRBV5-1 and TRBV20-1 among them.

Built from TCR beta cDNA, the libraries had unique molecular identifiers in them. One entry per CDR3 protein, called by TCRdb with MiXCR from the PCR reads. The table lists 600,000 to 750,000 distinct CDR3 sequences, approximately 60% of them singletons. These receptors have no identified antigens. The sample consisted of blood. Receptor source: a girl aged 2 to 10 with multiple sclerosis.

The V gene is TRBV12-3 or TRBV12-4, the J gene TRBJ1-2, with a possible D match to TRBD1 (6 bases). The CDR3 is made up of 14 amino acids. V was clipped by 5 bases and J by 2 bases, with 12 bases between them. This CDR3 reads CASSPSDRNYGYTF. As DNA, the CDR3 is TGTGCCAGCAGTCCGAGCGACAGGAACTATGGCTACACCTTC.

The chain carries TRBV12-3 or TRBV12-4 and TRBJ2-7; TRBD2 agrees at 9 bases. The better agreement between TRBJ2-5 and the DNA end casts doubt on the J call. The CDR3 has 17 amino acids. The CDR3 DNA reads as TGTGCCAGCAGTTTTACGTCGGCGGGGGGGCTTGTGGAGACCCAGTACTTC. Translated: CASSFTSAGGLVETQYF.

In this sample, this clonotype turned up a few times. The CDR3 loop reads CASSKATGANTEAFF. DNA of the CDR3: TGTGCCAGCAGCAAAGCAACAGGGGCGAACACTGAAGCTTTCTTT. The V gene is TRBV21-1, the J gene TRBJ1-1; the D segment call TRBD1 is taken from the table without a DNA check. TRBV21-1 is an annotated pseudogene. This CDR3 is 15 amino acids long.

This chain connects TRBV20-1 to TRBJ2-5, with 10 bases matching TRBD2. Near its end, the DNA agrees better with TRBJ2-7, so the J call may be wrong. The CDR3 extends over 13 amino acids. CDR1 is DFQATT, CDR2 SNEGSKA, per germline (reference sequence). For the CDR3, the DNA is TGCAGTGCTGCGCTAGCGGGAGAAGGCGAGCAGTACTTC. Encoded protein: CSAALAGEGEQYF.

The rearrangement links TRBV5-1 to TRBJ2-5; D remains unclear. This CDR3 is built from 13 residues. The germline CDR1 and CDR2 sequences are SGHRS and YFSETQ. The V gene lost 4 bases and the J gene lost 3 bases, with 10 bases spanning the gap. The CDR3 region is CASSTPTEETQYF. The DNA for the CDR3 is TGCGCCAGCAGCACGCCCACAGAAGAGACCCAGTACTTC.

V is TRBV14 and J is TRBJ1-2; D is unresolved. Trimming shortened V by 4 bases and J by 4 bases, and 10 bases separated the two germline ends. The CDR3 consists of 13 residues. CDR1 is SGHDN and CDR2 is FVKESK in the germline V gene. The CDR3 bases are TGTGCCAGCAGCCCCGGGAGGATCTATGGCTACACCTTC. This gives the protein CASSPGRIYGYTF.

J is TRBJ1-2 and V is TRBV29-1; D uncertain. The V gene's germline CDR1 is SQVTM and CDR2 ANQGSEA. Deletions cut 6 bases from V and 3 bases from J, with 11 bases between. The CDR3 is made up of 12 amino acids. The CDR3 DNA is TGCAGCGTGCCGAGGGCTTACTATGGCTACACCTTC. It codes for CSVPRAYYGYTF.

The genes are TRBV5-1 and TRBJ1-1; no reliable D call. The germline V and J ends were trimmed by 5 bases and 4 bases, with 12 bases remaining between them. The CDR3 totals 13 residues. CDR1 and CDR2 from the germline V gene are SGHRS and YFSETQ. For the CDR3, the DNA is TGCGCCAGCAGTTCCTTGAGAGTCACTGAAGCTTTCTTT. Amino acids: CASSSLRVTEAFF.

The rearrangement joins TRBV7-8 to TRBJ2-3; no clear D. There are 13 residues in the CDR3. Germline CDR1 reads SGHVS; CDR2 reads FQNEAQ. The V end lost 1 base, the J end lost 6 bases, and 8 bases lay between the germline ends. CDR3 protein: CASSLVHRDTQYF. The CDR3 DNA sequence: TGTGCCAGCAGCTTAGTACACCGTGATACGCAGTATTTT.

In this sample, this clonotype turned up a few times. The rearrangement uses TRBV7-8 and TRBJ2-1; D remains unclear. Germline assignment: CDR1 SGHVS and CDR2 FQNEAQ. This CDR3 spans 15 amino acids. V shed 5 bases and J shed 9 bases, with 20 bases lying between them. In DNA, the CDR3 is TGTGCCAGCAGCAAACCCACTTTCGAAGGTGGTGAGCAGTTCTTC. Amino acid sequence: CASSKPTFEGGEQFF.

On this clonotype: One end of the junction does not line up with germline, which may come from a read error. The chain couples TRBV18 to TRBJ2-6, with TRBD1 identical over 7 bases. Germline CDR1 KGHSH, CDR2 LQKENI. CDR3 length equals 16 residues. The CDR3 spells CASSFGQVTGANVLTF. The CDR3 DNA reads TGTGCCAGCTCATTCGGACAGGTCACTGGGGCCAACGTCTTGACTTTC.

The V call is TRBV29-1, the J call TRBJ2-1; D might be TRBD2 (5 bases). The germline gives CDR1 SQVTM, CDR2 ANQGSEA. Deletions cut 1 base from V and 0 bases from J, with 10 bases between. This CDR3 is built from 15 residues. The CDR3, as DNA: TGCAGCGTTGAAGGAAAGCGGATCTCCTACAATGAGCAGTTCTTC. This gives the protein CSVEGKRISYNEQFF.

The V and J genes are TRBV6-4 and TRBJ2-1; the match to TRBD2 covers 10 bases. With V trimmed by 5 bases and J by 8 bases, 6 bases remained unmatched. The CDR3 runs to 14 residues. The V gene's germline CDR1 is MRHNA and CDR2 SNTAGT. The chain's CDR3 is CASSTSGITDEQFF. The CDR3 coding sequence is TGTGCCAGCAGTACTAGCGGGATTACTGATGAGCAGTTCTTC.

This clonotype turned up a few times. CDR3 sequence reads: CSVEGQGALNEQFF. The CDR3 DNA reads as TGCAGCGTTGAAGGTCAGGGAGCCCTCAATGAGCAGTTCTTC. The chain links TRBV29-1 to TRBJ2-1; D may correspond to TRBD1 or TRBD2 (5 bases each). The germline V gene encodes CDR1 SQVTM and CDR2 ANQGSEA. V gave up 1 base and J gave up 6 bases, with 13 bases separating them. This CDR3 is built from 14 residues.

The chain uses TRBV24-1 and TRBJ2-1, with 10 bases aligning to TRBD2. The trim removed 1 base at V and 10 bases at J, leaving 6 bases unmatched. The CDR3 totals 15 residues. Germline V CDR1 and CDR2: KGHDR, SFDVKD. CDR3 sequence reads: CATSDLTSGDREQFF. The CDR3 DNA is TGTGCCACCAGTGATTTAACTAGCGGGGACCGGGAGCAGTTCTTC.

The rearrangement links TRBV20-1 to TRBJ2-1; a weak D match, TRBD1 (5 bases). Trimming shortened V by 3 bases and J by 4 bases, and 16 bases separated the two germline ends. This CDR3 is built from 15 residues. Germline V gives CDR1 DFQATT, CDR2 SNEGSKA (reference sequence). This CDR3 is CSASSGRSSYNEQFF. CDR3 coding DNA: TGCAGTGCTAGTTCAGGGCGGAGTTCATACAATGAGCAGTTCTTC.

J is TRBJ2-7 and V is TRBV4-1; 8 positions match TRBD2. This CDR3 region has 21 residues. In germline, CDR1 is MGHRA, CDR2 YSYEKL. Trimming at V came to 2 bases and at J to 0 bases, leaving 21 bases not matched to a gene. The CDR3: CASSQLQTSVELPGFSYEQYF. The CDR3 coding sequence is TGCGCCAGCAGCCAACTACAGACTAGCGTAGAACTACCAGGGTTCTCCTACGAGCAGTACTTC.